A selection of T cell receptor beta chains follows, all from one sample in a study of blood T cell repertoires in COVID-19. Libraries were prepared by immunoSEQ multiplex PCR; TCRdb keeps only in-frame clonotypes and omits some of them. Of 60,000 to 80,000 clones listed, 80% to 85% are singletons. The specimen was peripheral blood. Receptors were obtained from a man aged 50 or older with active COVID-19. Each CDR3 is given with its conserved first and last residue. Each record gives: J gene, V gene, D gene, CDR3 length, clone size, CDR3 DNA, CDR3 protein. D genes are given only for firm matches. The size field is filled for only some rows; it gives once, few, many or a size class.

j_call: TRBJ2-7; v_call: TRBV5-1; d_call: TRBD1; cdr3_length: 15; clone_size: few; cdr3_nt: TGCGCCAGCAGCCCCTTGCCGGGACAGGGCCAAGAGCAGTACTTC; cdr3_aa: CASSPLPGQGQEQYF
j_call: TRBJ1-3; v_call: TRBV7-6; d_call: -; cdr3_length: 12; clone_size: -; cdr3_nt: TGTGCCAGCAGCTCTCAGGGAAACACCATATATTTT; cdr3_aa: CASSSQGNTIYF
j_call: TRBJ2-7; v_call: TRBV28; d_call: TRBD2; cdr3_length: 15; clone_size: -; cdr3_nt: TGTGCCAGCAGTTCCGTAGCGGGAGGGACCTACGAGCAGTACTTC; cdr3_aa: CASSSVAGGTYEQYF
j_call: TRBJ2-7; v_call: TRBV6-6; d_call: -; cdr3_length: 14; clone_size: -; cdr3_nt: TGTGCCAGCATTATAGGTTCTAACGGGTACGAGCAGTACTTC; cdr3_aa: CASIIGSNGYEQYF
j_call: TRBJ2-7; v_call: TRBV29-1; d_call: -; cdr3_length: 13; clone_size: -; cdr3_nt: TGCAGCGGAGTCAGGGGTCAGGGCTACGAGCAGTACTTC; cdr3_aa: CSGVRGQGYEQYF
j_call: TRBJ2-1; v_call: TRBV27; d_call: TRBD2; cdr3_length: 19; clone_size: -; cdr3_nt: TGTGCCAGCAGTTTGTCCGGGACTAGCGGGAGGAGCTCCTACAATGAGCAGTTCTTC; cdr3_aa: CASSLSGTSGRSSYNEQFF
j_call: TRBJ2-2; v_call: TRBV25-1; d_call: TRBD1; cdr3_length: 15; clone_size: -; cdr3_nt: TGTGCCAGCAGCCTTAGGGACAGGGTCACCGGGGAGCTGTTTTTT; cdr3_aa: CASSLRDRVTGELFF
j_call: TRBJ1-1; v_call: TRBV3-1/TRBV3-2; d_call: -; cdr3_length: 15; clone_size: -; cdr3_nt: TGTGCCAGCAGCCAACCCGCTGAGGGCTTCGGTGAAGCTTTCTTT; cdr3_aa: CASSQPAEGFGEAFF
j_call: TRBJ1-2; v_call: TRBV19; d_call: -; cdr3_length: 14; clone_size: once; cdr3_nt: TGTGCCAGTAGCAAGCAGGTTTCTCACTATGGCTACACCTTC; cdr3_aa: CASSKQVSHYGYTF
j_call: TRBJ1-6; v_call: TRBV19; d_call: -; cdr3_length: 13; clone_size: -; cdr3_nt: TGTGCCAGTAGTACCCAGGGGTTCTCACCCCTCCACTTT; cdr3_aa: CASSTQGFSPLHF